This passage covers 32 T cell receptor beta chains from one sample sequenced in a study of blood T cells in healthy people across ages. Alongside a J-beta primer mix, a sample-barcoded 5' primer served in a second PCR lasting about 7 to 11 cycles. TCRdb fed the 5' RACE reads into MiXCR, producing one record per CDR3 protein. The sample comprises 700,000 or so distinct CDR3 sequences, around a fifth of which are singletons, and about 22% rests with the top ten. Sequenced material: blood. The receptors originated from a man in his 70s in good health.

The CDR3 spells CASVWGTENQPQHF. The CDR3 DNA reads as TGTGCCAGCGTCTGGGGGACCGAAAATCAGCCCCAGCATTTT. This chain links TRBV6-6 with TRBJ1-5, with D possibly matching TRBD1 (5 bases). The V gene lost 8 bases and the J gene lost 4 bases, with 15 bases spanning the gap. CDR1 MNHNY and CDR2 SVGAGI come from the germline V gene (reference sequence). The CDR3 consists of 14 residues.

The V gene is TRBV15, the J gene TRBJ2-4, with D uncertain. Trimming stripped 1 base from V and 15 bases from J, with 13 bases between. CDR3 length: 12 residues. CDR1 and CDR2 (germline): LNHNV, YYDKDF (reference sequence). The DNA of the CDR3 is TGTGCCACCAGCAGAGTCACAGACACATTGTACTTC. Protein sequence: CATSRVTDTLYF.

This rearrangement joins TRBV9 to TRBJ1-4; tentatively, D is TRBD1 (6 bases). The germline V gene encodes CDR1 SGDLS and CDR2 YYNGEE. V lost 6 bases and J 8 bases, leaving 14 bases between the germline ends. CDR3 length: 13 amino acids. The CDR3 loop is CASNRAGEEKLFF. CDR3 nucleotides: TGTGCCAGCAACAGGGCAGGGGAGGAAAAACTGTTTTTT. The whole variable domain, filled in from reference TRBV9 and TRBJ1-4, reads DSGVTQTPKHLITATGQRVTLRCSPRSGDLSVYWYQQSLDQGLQFLIQYYNGEERAKGNILERFSAQQFPDLHSELNLSSLELGDSALYFCASNRAGEEKLFFGSGTQLSVL.

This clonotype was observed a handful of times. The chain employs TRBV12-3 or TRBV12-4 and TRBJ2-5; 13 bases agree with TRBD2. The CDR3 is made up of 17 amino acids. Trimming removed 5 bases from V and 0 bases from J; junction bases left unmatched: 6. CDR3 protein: CASSPGLAGVYQETQYF. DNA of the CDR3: TGTGCCAGCAGTCCTGGACTAGCGGGGGTGTACCAAGAGACCCAGTACTTC.

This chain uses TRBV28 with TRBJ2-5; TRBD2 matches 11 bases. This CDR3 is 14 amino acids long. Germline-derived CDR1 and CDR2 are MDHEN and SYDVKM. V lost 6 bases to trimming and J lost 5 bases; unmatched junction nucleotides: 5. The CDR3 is CASSISGGAETQYF. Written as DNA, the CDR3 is TGTGCCAGCAGCATTAGCGGGGGGGCTGAGACCCAGTACTTC.

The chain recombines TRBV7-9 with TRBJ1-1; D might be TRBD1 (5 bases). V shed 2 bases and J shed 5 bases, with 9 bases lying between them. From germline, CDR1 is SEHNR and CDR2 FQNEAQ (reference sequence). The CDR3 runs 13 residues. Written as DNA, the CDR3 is TGTGCCAGCAGCTTACTGTCAGGGACTGAAGCTTTCTTT. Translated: CASSLLSGTEAFF.

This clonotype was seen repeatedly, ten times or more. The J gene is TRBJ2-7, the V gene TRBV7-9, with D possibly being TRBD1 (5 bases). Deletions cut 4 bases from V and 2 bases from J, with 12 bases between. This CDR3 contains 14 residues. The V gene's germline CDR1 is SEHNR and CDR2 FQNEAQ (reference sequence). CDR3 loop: CASSSMTDTYEQYF. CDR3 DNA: TGTGCCAGCAGCTCCATGACGGACACCTACGAGCAGTACTTC.

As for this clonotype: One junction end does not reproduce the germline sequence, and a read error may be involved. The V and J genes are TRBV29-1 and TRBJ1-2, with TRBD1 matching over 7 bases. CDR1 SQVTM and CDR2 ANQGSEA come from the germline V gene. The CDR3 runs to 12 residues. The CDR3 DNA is TGCAGCTCAACCAGGGGGAGGGGTGACATCCACTTC. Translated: CSSTRGRGDIHF.

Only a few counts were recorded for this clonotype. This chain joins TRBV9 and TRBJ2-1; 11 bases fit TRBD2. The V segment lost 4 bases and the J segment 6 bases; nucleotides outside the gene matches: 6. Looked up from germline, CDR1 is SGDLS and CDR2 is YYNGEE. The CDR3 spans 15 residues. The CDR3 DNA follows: TGTGCCAGCAGCACCCGACTAGCGGGATTCAATGAGCAGTTCTTC. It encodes CASSTRLAGFNEQFF.

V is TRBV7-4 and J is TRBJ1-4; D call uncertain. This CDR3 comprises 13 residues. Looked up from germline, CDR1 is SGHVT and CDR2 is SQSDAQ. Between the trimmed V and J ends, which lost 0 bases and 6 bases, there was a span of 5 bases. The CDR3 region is CASSLALDEKLFF. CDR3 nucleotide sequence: TGTGCCAGCAGCTTAGCCCTTGATGAAAAACTGTTTTTT.

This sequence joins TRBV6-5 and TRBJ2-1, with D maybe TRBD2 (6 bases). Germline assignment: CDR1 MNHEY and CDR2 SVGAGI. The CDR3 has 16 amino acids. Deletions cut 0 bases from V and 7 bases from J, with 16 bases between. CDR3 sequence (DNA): TGTGCCAGCAGTTACTCGATAGGCGGGGTCCTGAATGAGCAGTTCTTC. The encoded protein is CASSYSIGGVLNEQFF.

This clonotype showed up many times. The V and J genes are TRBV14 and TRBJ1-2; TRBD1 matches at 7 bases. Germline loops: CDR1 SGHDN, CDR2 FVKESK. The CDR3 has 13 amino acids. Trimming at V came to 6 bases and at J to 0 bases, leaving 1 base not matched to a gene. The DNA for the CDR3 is TGTGCCAGCAGTACAGGGGCTAACTATGGCTACACCTTC. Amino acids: CASSTGANYGYTF.

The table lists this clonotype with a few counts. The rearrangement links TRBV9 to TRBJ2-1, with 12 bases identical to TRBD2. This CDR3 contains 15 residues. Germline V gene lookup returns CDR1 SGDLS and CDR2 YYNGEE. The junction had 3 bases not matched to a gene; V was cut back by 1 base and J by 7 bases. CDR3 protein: CASSVSTSGRNEQFF. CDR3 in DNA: TGTGCCAGCAGCGTATCGACTAGCGGGAGAAATGAGCAGTTCTTC.

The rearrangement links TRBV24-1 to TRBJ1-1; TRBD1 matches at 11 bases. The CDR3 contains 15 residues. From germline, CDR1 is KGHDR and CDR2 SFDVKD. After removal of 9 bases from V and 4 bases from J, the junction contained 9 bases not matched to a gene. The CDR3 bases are TGTGCCACCCGAAAAAGCGGACAGGGGGCCACTGAAGCTTTCTTT. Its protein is CATRKSGQGATEAFF.

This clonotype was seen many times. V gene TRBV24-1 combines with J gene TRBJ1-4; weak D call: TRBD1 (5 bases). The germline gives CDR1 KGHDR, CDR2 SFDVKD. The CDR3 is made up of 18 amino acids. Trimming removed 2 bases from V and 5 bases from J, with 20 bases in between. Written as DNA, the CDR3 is TGTGCCACCAGTGATTGTAAACAGGCGCGTTGTTCGAATGAAAAACTGTTTTTT. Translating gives CATSDCKQARCSNEKLFF.

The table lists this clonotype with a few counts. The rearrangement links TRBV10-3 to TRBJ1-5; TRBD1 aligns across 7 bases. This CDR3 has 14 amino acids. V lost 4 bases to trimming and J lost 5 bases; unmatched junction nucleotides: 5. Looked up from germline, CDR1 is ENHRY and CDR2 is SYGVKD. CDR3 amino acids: CAISGGGVHQPQHF. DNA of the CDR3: TGTGCCATCAGTGGAGGGGGCGTCCATCAGCCCCAGCATTTT.

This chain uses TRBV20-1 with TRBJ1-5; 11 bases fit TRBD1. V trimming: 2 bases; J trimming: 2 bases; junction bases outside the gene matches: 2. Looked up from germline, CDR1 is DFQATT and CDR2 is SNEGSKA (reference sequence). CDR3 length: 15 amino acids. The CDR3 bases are TGCAGTGCTAGACGGACAGGGGGCGGCAATCAGCCCCAGCATTTT. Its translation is CSARRTGGGNQPQHF.

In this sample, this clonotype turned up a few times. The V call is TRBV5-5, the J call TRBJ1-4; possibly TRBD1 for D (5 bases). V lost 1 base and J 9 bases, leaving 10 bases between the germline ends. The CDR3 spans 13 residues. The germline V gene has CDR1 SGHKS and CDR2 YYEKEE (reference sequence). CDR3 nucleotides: TGTGCCAGCAGCTTGCCGGCAGGGAAAAAACTGTTTTTT. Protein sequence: CASSLPAGKKLFF. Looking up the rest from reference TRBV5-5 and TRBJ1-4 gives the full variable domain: DAGVTQSPTHLIKTRGQQVTLRCSPISGHKSVSWYQQVLGQGPQFIFQYYEKEERGRGNFPDRFSARQFPNYSSELNVNALLLGDSALYLCASSLPAGKKLFFGSGTQLSVL.

The CDR3: CASSVGTSGEIPYEQYV. In DNA, the CDR3 is TGTGCCAGCAGTGTTGGGACTAGCGGCGAGATACCCTACGAGCAGTACGTC. The V gene is TRBV2, the J gene TRBJ2-7; TRBD2 matches at 11 bases. CDR3 size: 17 residues. CDR1 SNHLY and CDR2 FYNNEI come from the germline V gene. J lost 2 bases, V lost 4 bases, and 10 bases had no gene match.

This CDR3 is CASSLGRRDYEQYV. The CDR3 nucleotides read TGTGCCAGCAGCTTGGGGCGGAGAGACTACGAGCAGTACGTC. The chain links TRBV5-6 to TRBJ2-7, with D uncertain. V was cut by 0 bases and J by 3 bases, with 10 bases left in between. CDR3 size: 14 residues. Germline CDR1 and CDR2: SGHDT and YYEEEE.

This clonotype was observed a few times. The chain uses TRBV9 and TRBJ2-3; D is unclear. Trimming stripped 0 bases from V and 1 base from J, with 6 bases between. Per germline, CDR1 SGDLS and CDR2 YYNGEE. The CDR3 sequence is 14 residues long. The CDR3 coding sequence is TGTGCCAGCAGCGTAGAAGGACGCACAGATACGCAGTATTTT. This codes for CASSVEGRTDTQYF.

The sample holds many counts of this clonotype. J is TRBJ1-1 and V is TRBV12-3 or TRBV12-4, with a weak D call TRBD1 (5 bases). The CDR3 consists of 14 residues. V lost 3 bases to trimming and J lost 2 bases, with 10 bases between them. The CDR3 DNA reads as TGTGCCAGCAGTTTTTCAGGGACTAACACTGAAGCTTTCTTT. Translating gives CASSFSGTNTEAFF.

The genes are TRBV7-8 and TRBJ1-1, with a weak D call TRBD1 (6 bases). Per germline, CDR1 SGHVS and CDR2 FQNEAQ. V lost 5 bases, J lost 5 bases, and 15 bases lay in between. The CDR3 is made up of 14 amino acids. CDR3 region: CASSRGLRGTEAFF. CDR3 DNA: TGTGCCAGCAGCCGGGGGCTCCGGGGGACTGAAGCTTTCTTT.

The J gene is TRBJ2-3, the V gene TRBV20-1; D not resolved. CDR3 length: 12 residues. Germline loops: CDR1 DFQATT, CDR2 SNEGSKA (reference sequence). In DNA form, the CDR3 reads TGCAGCGTAACCCTGGGCACAGATACGCAGTATTTT. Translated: CSVTLGTDTQYF.

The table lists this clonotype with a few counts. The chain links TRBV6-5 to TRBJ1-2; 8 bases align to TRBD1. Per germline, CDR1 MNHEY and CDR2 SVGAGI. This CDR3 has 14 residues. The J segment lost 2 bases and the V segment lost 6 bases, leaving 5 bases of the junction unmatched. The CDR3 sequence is CASSKDRANYGYTF. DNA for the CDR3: TGTGCCAGCAGCAAGGACAGGGCCAACTATGGCTACACCTTC.

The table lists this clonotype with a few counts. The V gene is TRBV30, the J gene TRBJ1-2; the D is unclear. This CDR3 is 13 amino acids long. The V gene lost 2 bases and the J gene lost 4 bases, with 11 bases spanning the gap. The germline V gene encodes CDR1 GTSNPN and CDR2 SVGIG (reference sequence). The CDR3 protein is CAWSTRLGYGYTF. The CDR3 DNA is TGTGCCTGGAGTACCCGGCTTGGCTATGGCTACACCTTC.

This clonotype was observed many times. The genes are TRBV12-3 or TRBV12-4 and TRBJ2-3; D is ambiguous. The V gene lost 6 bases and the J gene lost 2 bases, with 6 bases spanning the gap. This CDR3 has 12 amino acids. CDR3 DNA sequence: TGTGCCAGCAGCTTACTCACAGATACGCAGTATTTT. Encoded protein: CASSLLTDTQYF.

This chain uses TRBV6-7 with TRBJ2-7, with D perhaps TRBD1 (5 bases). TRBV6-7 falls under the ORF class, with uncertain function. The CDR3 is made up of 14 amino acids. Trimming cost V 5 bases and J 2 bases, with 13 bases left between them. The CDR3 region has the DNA TGTGCCAGCAGTCCCCGGACACTTACCTACGAGCAGTACTTC. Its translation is CASSPRTLTYEQYF.

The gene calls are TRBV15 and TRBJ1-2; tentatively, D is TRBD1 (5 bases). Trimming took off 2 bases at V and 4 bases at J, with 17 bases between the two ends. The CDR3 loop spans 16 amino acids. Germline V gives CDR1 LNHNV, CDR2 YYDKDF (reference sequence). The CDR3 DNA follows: TGTGCCACCAGCAGATCAGGTCCCGGGGGGGGCTATGGCTACACCTTC. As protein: CATSRSGPGGGYGYTF. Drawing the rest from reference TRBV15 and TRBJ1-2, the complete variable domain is DAMVIQNPRYQVTQFGKPVTLSCSQTLNHNVMYWYQQKSSQAPKLLFHYYDKDFNNEADTPDNFQSRRPNTSFCFLDIRSPGLGDTAMYLCATSRSGPGGGYGYTFGSGTRLTVV.

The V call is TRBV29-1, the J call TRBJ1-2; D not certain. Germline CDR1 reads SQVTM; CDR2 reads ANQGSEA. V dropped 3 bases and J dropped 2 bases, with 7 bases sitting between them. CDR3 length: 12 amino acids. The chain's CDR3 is CSVEAENYGYTF. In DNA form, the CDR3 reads TGCAGCGTTGAGGCAGAAAACTATGGCTACACCTTC. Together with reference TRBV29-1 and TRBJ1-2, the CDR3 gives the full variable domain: SAVISQKPSRDICQRGTSLTIQCQVDSQVTMMFWYRQQPGQSLTLIATANQGSEATYESGFVIDKFPISRPNLTFSTLTVSNMSPEDSSIYLCSVEAENYGYTFGSGTRLTVV.

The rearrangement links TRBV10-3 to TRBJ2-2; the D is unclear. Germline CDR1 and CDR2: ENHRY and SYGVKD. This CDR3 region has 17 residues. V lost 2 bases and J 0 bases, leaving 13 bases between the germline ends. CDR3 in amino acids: CAISEGRRTPNTGELFF. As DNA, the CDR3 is TGTGCCATCAGTGAGGGACGGCGGACCCCGAACACCGGGGAGCTGTTTTTT.

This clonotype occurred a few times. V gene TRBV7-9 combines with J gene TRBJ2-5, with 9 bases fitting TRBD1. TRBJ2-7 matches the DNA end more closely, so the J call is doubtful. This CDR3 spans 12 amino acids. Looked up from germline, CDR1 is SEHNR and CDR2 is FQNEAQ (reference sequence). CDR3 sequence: CDRDREIYEQYV. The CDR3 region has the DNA TGTGACCGGGACAGGGAAATCTACGAGCAGTACGTC.